This TCR beta chain comes out of a study of T-cell memory formation after mild COVID-19 (dated by TCRdb to the early 2020s). Notes on the research overall: TCR sequence clusters from the two donors were found to be largely donor specific. T-cell clones expanding and contracting after mild COVID-19 in a couple of donors were tracked by longitudinal TCRalpha and TCRbeta repertoire sequencing. The cohort was made up of two young adult volunteers, one female and one male, who were previously healthy.

These reads were obtained on an Illumina NovaSeq 6000. TCRalpha and TCRbeta cDNA libraries were constructed by 5'RACE with constant-segment primers, with sample barcodes and unique molecular identifiers being introduced. RNA was extracted from every sample with Trizol reagent. The libraries were amplified in two PCR steps, and the second step added a second sample barcode and Illumina TruSeq adapters. Libraries were sequenced on an Illumina NovaSeq with 2 x 150 bp paired-end reads. The source study handled its data this way. The reads were demultiplexed and collapsed into UMI-guided consensus sequences using migec v1.2.7. Using mixcr v2.1.11, UMI consensuses were aligned to TRA and TRB V and J templates and then assembled into clonotypes. A clonotype was counted as expanded or contracted only if both edgeR and NoisET called the change significant, with noise models trained on biological replicates. edgeR calls used a false discovery rate-adjusted p below 0.01 and a log2 fold-change threshold of 1. PCA with hierarchical clustering of max-normalized trajectories of the 1000 most abundant clonotypes was used as exploratory dynamics analysis. Each responding clone was given a CD4 or CD8 phenotype based on the CD4+ and CD8+ repertoires, which had been sequenced separately. The public reads were quality trimmed at Q25 with fastp and then assembled into clones with MiXCR by TCRdb, keeping productive beta chains. Rows matching on CDR3 protein sequence are summarized as one entry with the most common DNA and genes. TCRdb's processing, not the authors', yielded these V and J calls. The sample has around 410,000 distinct CDR3 sequences on record, more than 20% of them singletons. Less than 15% of the sample lies in the top ten.

As regards this clonotype: Which antigen it targets is not known. No much larger clone is present one base from it, and per-base qualities are unavailable.

Trimming costs V 6 bases and J 3 bases, and their ends lie 12 bases apart. CDR1 SGHRS and CDR2 YFSETQ were looked up in the germline V gene. Reading from cysteine to phenylalanine, the CDR3 counts 14 amino acids. Only the CDR3 region is kept as DNA, spanning 42 bases read in frame from base 1. What the study reported, not specific to this receptor: Clones contracting from day 15 to 85 had balanced CD4/CD8 phenotypes, while a second wave expanding from day 15 to 37 was biased towards CD4+. Some responding clones were detected in pre-infection memory, suggesting pre-existing cross-reactive memory T cells joined the SARS-CoV-2 response. The study covered only a couple of mild cases, and larger cohorts including severe cases with pre-infection samples were considered necessary. SARS-CoV-2 specificity of the second-wave clones peaking on day 37 was not confirmed. Contracting CD4+ clones were found mainly in CM and EM memory subsets, while CD8+ clones were enriched in EMRA.

PBMCs were isolated by Ficoll-Paque density gradient centrifugation. Specimen: PBMCs or a T cell subset sorted from them (not recorded which). This TCR was recovered from an adult woman who had mild COVID-19 (a few samples of this study predate the infection). The sample titles of this study are shuffled in the database, so cell type and time point are left out; the donor was told from shared clones. Recombination connected TRBV5-1 to TRBJ2-2; the D gene cannot be named for sure. The DNA is as follows: TGCGCCAGCACCCCCCGGACGGACACCGGGGAGCTGTTTTTT. Translation gives CASTPRTDTGELFF.